This TCR beta chain is drawn from a study of CD8+CD57+ T cells in acquired aplastic anemia. As for the study in general: Sorted CD4+ plus CD8+ cells gave DNA averaging approximately 2.9 ug. CD4+ cells from healthy donors averaged roughly 11 million reads. Study results and limitations: Between patients and controls, CD8+ Simpson's diversity did not vary significantly. About 30 was the count of CD8+ CDR3 sequences that patients shared with controls.

Template material for TCR beta VDJ and CDR3 profiling consisted of genomic DNA. TCRdb reanalysed the reads using MiXCR and keeps one entry per CDR3 protein. The sample includes 150,000 to 200,000 distinct CDR3 sequences, roughly 47% of them seen just once. Germline CDR1 KGHDR, CDR2 SFDVKD. The CDR3 length is 15 residues. The V end lost 3 bases, the J end lost 3 bases, and 13 bases lay between the germline ends. Note on this clonotype: Its antigen is currently unknown.

The receptor's source is a human donor in good health. Sequenced: sorted CD4+, CD8+, or CD8+CD57+ T cells (not recorded which) from PBMCs. The gene calls are TRBV24-1 and TRBJ2-5; possibly TRBD1 for D (5 bases). CDR3 residues: CATSDAGKEKETQYF. DNA of the CDR3: TGTGCCACCAGTGATGCAGGGAAAGAGAAAGAGACCCAGTACTTC.